Following are 8 T cell receptor beta chains from one sample sequenced in a study of chemoradiotherapy in HPV16-positive cancers (dated by TCRdb to 2021 to 2024). The library came from the immunoSEQ multiplex PCR assay. TCRdb's version of the immuneACCESS table is confined to in-frame rearrangements and falls short of the full clone set. An unresolved V gene accounts for under half of the shortfall where checked; the remainder is of unknown origin. This sample holds 9,500 to 15,000 clones; approximately 87% were observed only once. 2.8% of the sample is taken by the ten largest. The sample in question was blood, obtained from a patient who underwent chemoradiotherapy. The receptors here all came from a human donor with HPV-associated anogenital cancer.

This chain uses TRBV2 with TRBJ2-3; perhaps TRBD1 as D (5 bases). This CDR3 has 15 amino acids. Germline CDR1 and CDR2: SNHLY and FYNNEI. The V end lost 8 bases, the J end lost 6 bases, and 21 bases lay between the germline ends. CDR3 region: CASEPDTGSPDTQYF. CDR3 nucleotides: TGTGCCAGCGAACCGGATACAGGTTCTCCCGATACGCAGTATTTT. The full variable domain, completed using reference TRBV2 and TRBJ2-3, is EPEVTQTPSHQVTQMGQEVILRCVPISNHLYFYWYRQILGQKVEFLVSFYNNEISEKSEIFDDQFSVERPDGSNFTLKIRSTKLEDSAMYFCASEPDTGSPDTQYFGPGTRLTVL.

The chain is built from TRBV7-3 and TRBJ1-1; perhaps TRBD1 as D (6 bases). V was cut by 1 base and J by 3 bases, with 12 bases left in between. From germline, CDR1 is SGHTA and CDR2 FQGTGA. The CDR3 is 15 amino acids. The CDR3 region is CASSLNPGTYTEAFF. CDR3 DNA: TGTGCCAGCAGCTTAAACCCCGGGACATACACTGAAGCTTTCTTT.

This chain joins TRBV4-2 and TRBJ1-2; the D gene is possibly TRBD1 (6 bases). V was trimmed by 1 base and J by 4 bases, leaving 13 bases between them. The CDR3 spans 15 residues. The V gene's germline CDR1 is LGHNA and CDR2 YNFKEQ. CDR3 sequence reads: CASSQASGVIYGYTF. The CDR3 region has the DNA TGTGCCAGCAGCCAAGCTTCAGGGGTAATCTATGGCTACACCTTC.

This clone was counted a single time. The chain has TRBV5-1 and TRBJ1-5; D gene ambiguous. CDR3 length: 14 residues. Germline CDR1 reads SGHRS; CDR2 reads YFSETQ. V was cut by 4 bases and J by 2 bases, with 10 bases left in between. CDR3 loop: CASSPGSGNQPQHF. CDR3 nucleotides: TGCGCCAGCAGCCCCGGTTCGGGCAATCAGCCCCAGCATTTT.

This clone was seen a few times. This chain joins TRBV27 and TRBJ1-6; D is possibly TRBD1 (6 bases). The CDR3 is 15 residues long. Per germline, CDR1 MNHEY and CDR2 SMNVEV (reference sequence). V was clipped by 1 base and J by 12 bases, with 16 bases between them. CDR3: CASSLLGHRDLPLHF. In DNA, the CDR3 is TGTGCCAGCAGTTTATTGGGACACCGGGATTTACCCCTCCACTTT.

The chain joins TRBV5-4 to TRBJ1-1, with 12 nucleotides matching TRBD1. Per the germline V gene, CDR1 is SGHNT and CDR2 is YYREEE (reference sequence). The CDR3 spans 16 residues. V dropped 4 bases and J dropped 10; count of bases not matched to a gene: 14. CDR3 sequence: CASSVPGTGGRTGAFF. CDR3 coding DNA: TGTGCCAGCAGCGTTCCCGGGACAGGGGGCCGGACGGGAGCTTTCTTT.

The chain is built from TRBV7-8 and TRBJ1-1; TRBD1 matches 7 bases. This CDR3 contains 14 residues. In germline, CDR1 is SGHVS, CDR2 FQNEAQ. The V segment lost 6 bases and the J segment 7 bases; nucleotides outside the gene matches: 11. The CDR3 bases are TGTGCCAGCAGGTTACAGGTCCGGGACAGTGAAGCTTTCTTT. This encodes CASRLQVRDSEAFF.

This chain uses TRBV7-8 with TRBJ2-7, with TRBD1 identical over 9 bases. The CDR3 length is 13 residues. The ends lost 5 bases at V and 7 bases at J; junction bases unmatched: 6. CDR1 is SGHVS, CDR2 FQNEAQ, per germline. CDR3 region: CASSIRDRVEQYF. CDR3 nucleotide sequence: TGTGCCAGCAGCATCCGGGACAGGGTGGAGCAGTACTTC. Based on the CDR3 plus reference TRBV7-8 and TRBJ2-7, the full variable domain is GAGVSQSPRYKVAKRGQDVALRCDPISGHVSLFWYQQALGQGPEFLTYFQNEAQLDKSGLPSDRFFAERPEGSVSTLKIQRTQQEDSAVYLCASSIRDRVEQYFGPGTRLTVT.